This T cell receptor beta chain was recovered during a study of blood T cell repertoires in COVID-19. Looking at the study overall: Material from acute and convalescent COVID-19 was sourced from the United States, Italy and Spain. From T cells, B-cell-depleted T cells, or PBMCs came the material, which was cDNA or gDNA.

This CDR3 spans 14 amino acids. Germline V CDR1 and CDR2: LGHNA, YSLEER. V shed 10 bases, J shed 2 bases, and the junction held 7 bases outside the gene matches. Original data processing: Reference gene primers were amplified, and this amplification served to estimate nucleated cell counts. Clones were read by immunoSEQ multiplex PCR, and TCRdb kept only the in-frame ones, dropping some. V, J and clone size derive from that table, while D and trimming were established from the DNA sequence. The data contain 120,000 or so clones, roughly 79% of them singletons. The TCR originated in a human donor in a cohort sampled during active COVID-19. The sequenced sample consisted of peripheral blood. J is TRBJ2-3 and V is TRBV4-3, with 9 nucleotides matching TRBD2. CDR3 amino acids: CANLLAGITDTQYF. The DNA for the CDR3 is TGCGCCAACTTGCTAGCGGGAATCACAGATACGCAGTATTTT.